A selection of T cell receptor beta chains follows, all from one sample in a study of long-term antiretroviral therapy in people with HIV. Sequencing was performed with immunoSEQ multiplex PCR; in TCRdb, only in-frame clones are kept and a portion is missing. The sample holds some 16,000 clones, over 65% seen once. Here the sequenced sample was unsorted PBMCs, taken 2.1 years after starting antiretroviral therapy. The receptors were gathered from a middle-aged man with HIV. Both conserved end residues are part of each CDR3. A D gene is named only where the DNA matches it firmly. Some rows mark clone size as missing; the rest say once, few, many or name a class of expanded clone.

v_gene,abundance,j_gene,d_gene,CDR3aa,CDR3nt
TRBV18,NA,TRBJ2-3,NA,CASSPAAQRTDTQYF,TGTGCCAGCTCACCGGCAGCTCAACGGACAGATACGCAGTATTTT
TRBV27,NA,TRBJ2-7,TRBD1,CASREGQVSYEQYF,TGTGCCAGCAGGGAGGGACAGGTCTCCTACGAGCAGTACTTC
TRBV6-1,NA,TRBJ1-1,TRBD1,CASSEIPAGGTEAFF,TGTGCCAGCAGTGAAATCCCGGCAGGGGGCACTGAAGCTTTCTTT
TRBV6-1,medium-sized,TRBJ2-1,NA,CASKKHCYNEQFF,TGTGCCAGCAAGAAACACTGTTACAATGAGCAGTTCTTC
TRBV2,few,TRBJ1-5,NA,CASSPPRGVNQPQHF,TGTGCCAGCAGTCCTCCGCGGGGGGTCAATCAGCCCCAGCATTTT
TRBV6-5,NA,TRBJ2-1,NA,CASSYSSVPGYEQFF,TGTGCCAGCAGTTACTCCTCTGTTCCGGGCTATGAGCAGTTCTTC
TRBV6-1,NA,TRBJ1-1,NA,CASSEGGMNTEAFF,TGTGCCAGCAGTGAAGGGGGAATGAACACTGAAGCTTTCTTT
TRBV4-2,NA,TRBJ2-5,TRBD1,CASSQDLTGEETQYF,TGTGCCAGCAGCCAAGACTTGACAGGGGAAGAGACCCAGTACTTC
TRBV13,NA,TRBJ2-2,TRBD1,CASSSWGGQGADGELFF,TGTGCCAGCAGCTCGTGGGGTGGACAGGGGGCTGACGGGGAGCTGTTTTTT
TRBV2,NA,TRBJ2-7,NA,CASRTGTYSYEQYF,TGTGCCAGCAGAACCGGGACATACTCCTACGAGCAGTACTTC
TRBV19,large,TRBJ1-2,NA,CASSIDPGEVYGYTF,TGTGCCAGTAGTATAGACCCAGGAGAAGTCTATGGCTACACCTTC
TRBV10-2,NA,TRBJ2-3,NA,CASSEGRGRRSSTDTQYF,TGCGCCAGCAGTGAGGGCAGGGGCCGTCGGTCTAGCACAGATACGCAGTATTTT
TRBV28,NA,TRBJ2-7,NA,CASSLDVGRTPYEQYF,TGTGCCAGCAGTTTGGACGTGGGGCGGACCCCCTACGAGCAGTACTTC
TRBV5-1,medium-sized,TRBJ1-1,NA,CASIEGGSTEAFF,TGCGCCAGCATTGAGGGGGGGAGCACTGAAGCTTTCTTT
TRBV2,few,TRBJ2-7,NA,CASSPMDWSSYEQYF,TGTGCCAGCAGTCCCATGGACTGGAGCTCCTACGAGCAGTACTTC
TRBV6-6,NA,TRBJ1-5,NA,CASSLGQGGQPQHF,TGTGCCAGCAGCCTAGGGCAGGGAGGCCAGCCCCAGCATTTT
TRBV7-8,once,TRBJ2-7,NA,CASSLEWGASSYEQYF,TGTGCCAGCAGCTTAGAATGGGGTGCTAGCTCCTACGAGCAGTACTTC
TRBV6-5,NA,TRBJ1-1,NA,CASSYNWRMNTEAFF,TGTGCCAGCAGTTACAATTGGCGTATGAACACTGAAGCTTTCTTT
TRBV7-9,NA,TRBJ1-1,NA,CASSFRPSNTEAFF,TGTGCCAGCAGCTTCAGGCCCTCGAACACTGAAGCTTTCTTT
TRBV14,NA,TRBJ2-7,TRBD2,CASSQGGSGAYEQYF,TGTGCCAGCAGCCAAGGCGGCAGCGGGGCCTACGAGCAGTACTTC
TRBV9,once,TRBJ1-1,TRBD1,CASSVGPRGANTEAFF,TGTGCCAGCAGCGTCGGCCCCAGGGGGGCGAACACTGAAGCTTTCTTT
TRBV27,NA,TRBJ2-7,NA,CASSRGGPGALGEQYF,TGTGCCAGCAGTCGTGGGGGTCCTGGGGCCCTGGGAGAGCAGTACTTC
TRBV5-8,few,TRBJ2-2,NA,CASSLKGRENTGELFF,TGTGCCAGCAGCTTAAAGGGACGGGAGAACACCGGGGAGCTGTTTTTT
TRBV4-1,once,TRBJ2-7,NA,CASSQVPGSVYEQYF,TGCGCCAGCAGCCAAGTACCGGGGTCCGTGTACGAGCAGTACTTC
TRBV15,NA,TRBJ2-3,TRBD2,CATSRDGLAVSDTQYF,TGTGCCACCAGCAGAGATGGCCTAGCGGTTTCAGATACGCAGTATTTT
TRBV5-1,NA,TRBJ1-1,TRBD1,CASSLRGGQGNTEAFF,TGCGCCAGCAGCTTGAGAGGGGGCCAAGGGAACACTGAAGCTTTCTTT
TRBV5-8,NA,TRBJ2-7,TRBD1,CASSLAGTAYEQYF,TGTGCCAGCAGCTTGGCCGGGACAGCCTACGAGCAGTACTTC
TRBV15,NA,TRBJ2-5,TRBD2,CATSRDLAPLAGEETQYF,TGTGCCACCAGCAGAGATTTGGCCCCACTAGCGGGGGAAGAGACCCAGTACTTC
TRBV5-1,NA,TRBJ2-2,NA,CASSLRDINTGELFF,TGCGCCAGCAGCTTAAGGGACATTAACACCGGGGAGCTGTTTTTT
TRBV7-2,NA,TRBJ1-6,NA,CASSSRGNNSPLHF,TGTGCCAGCAGCTCCCGGGGCAATAATTCACCCCTCCACTTT
TRBV30,NA,TRBJ1-1,NA,CAWRLGRLNTEAFF,TGTGCCTGGAGATTAGGCAGGCTGAACACTGAAGCTTTCTTT
TRBV10-3,few,TRBJ2-7,NA,CAISEEVGYEQYF,TGTGCCATCAGTGAGGAGGTAGGCTACGAGCAGTACTTC
TRBV5-4,NA,TRBJ1-5,NA,CASSNQGSDQPQHF,TGTGCCAGCAGCAACCAGGGGTCGGATCAGCCCCAGCATTTT
TRBV7-6,NA,TRBJ1-3,NA,CASSSRKEGNTIYF,TGTGCCAGCAGCTCCCGGAAAGAAGGGAACACCATATATTTT
TRBV30,NA,TRBJ1-2,TRBD1,CAWSVIQGADGYTF,TGTGCCTGGAGTGTAATCCAGGGGGCGGATGGCTACACCTTC
TRBV10-1,NA,TRBJ2-2,NA,CAMTTGRTGELFF,TGCGCCATGACGACAGGTAGAACCGGGGAGCTGTTTTTT
TRBV5-4,NA,TRBJ1-3,NA,CASSLGGASGNTIYF,TGTGCCAGCAGCTTGGGCGGGGCGTCTGGAAACACCATATATTTT
TRBV5-1,NA,TRBJ2-2,TRBD2,CASSLRRASGGNTGELFF,TGCGCCAGCAGCTTGAGGAGGGCTAGCGGGGGGAACACCGGGGAGCTGTTTTTT
TRBV6-1,NA,TRBJ2-7,TRBD2,CASSDFGGNYEQYF,TGTGCCAGCAGTGACTTCGGGGGGAACTACGAGCAGTACTTC
TRBV13,NA,TRBJ1-1,NA,CASSAYREEAFF,TGTGCCAGCAGCGCGTACAGGGAGGAAGCTTTCTTT
TRBV7-9,NA,TRBJ2-2,NA,CASRGTLNTGELFF,TGTGCCAGCAGAGGCACCCTGAACACCGGGGAGCTGTTTTTT
TRBV6-5,NA,TRBJ1-1,NA,CASSYLGGATEAFF,TGTGCCAGCAGTTACCTAGGGGGGGCCACTGAAGCTTTCTTT
TRBV2,NA,TRBJ1-2,NA,CASFRTVNYGYTF,TGTGCCAGCTTTAGGACAGTTAACTATGGCTACACCTTC
TRBV9,NA,TRBJ1-2,NA,CASEPYGYTF,TGTGCCAGCGAACCCTATGGCTACACCTTC
TRBV5-1,once,TRBJ2-2,TRBD1,CASSYDRGLTGELFF,TGCGCCAGCAGCTACGACAGGGGGCTAACCGGGGAGCTGTTTTTT
TRBV4-2,NA,TRBJ1-1,TRBD1,CASSPPGQGTEAFF,TGTGCCAGCAGCCCTCCCGGACAGGGTACTGAAGCTTTCTTT
TRBV6-5,NA,TRBJ1-1,NA,CASSWTDLNTEAFF,TGTGCCAGCAGTTGGACAGACCTGAACACTGAAGCTTTCTTT
TRBV12-5,NA,TRBJ2-7,NA,CASGSESYEQYF,TGTGCTAGTGGCTCAGAATCCTACGAGCAGTACTTC
TRBV7-9,NA,TRBJ2-7,NA,CASSLSRSGTYEQYF,TGTGCCAGCAGCTTATCCCGTTCTGGGACCTACGAGCAGTACTTC
TRBV5-4,NA,TRBJ2-7,NA,CASSPGTASYEQYF,TGTGCCAGCAGCCCCGGGACCGCCTCCTACGAGCAGTACTTC
TRBV5-4,few,TRBJ2-7,NA,CASSLAGGGHPGEQYF,TGTGCCAGCAGCTTGGCGGGTGGGGGCCACCCTGGCGAGCAGTACTTC
TRBV5-1,NA,TRBJ1-1,TRBD1,CASSLDYRGNTEAFF,TGCGCCAGCAGCTTAGATTACAGGGGGAACACTGAAGCTTTCTTT
TRBV7-9,NA,TRBJ2-7,NA,CASSPRTGYEQYF,TGTGCCAGCAGCCCCCGGACTGGTTACGAGCAGTACTTC
TRBV19,NA,TRBJ1-5,NA,CASSIGEVNQPQHF,TGTGCCAGTAGTATAGGAGAAGTCAATCAGCCCCAGCATTTT
TRBV19,NA,TRBJ1-5,TRBD1,CASSMLLTGANQPQHF,TGTGCCAGTAGTATGTTGTTGACAGGGGCCAATCAGCCCCAGCATTTT
TRBV5-4,NA,TRBJ1-2,TRBD1,CASSPGQSNYGYTF,TGTGCCAGCAGCCCGGGACAGTCGAACTATGGCTACACCTTC
TRBV29-1,NA,TRBJ2-7,TRBD1,CSGGQGVNEQYF,TGCAGCGGTGGACAGGGGGTTAACGAGCAGTACTTC
TRBV5-6,NA,TRBJ1-2,NA,CASSLQVEGGYTF,TGTGCCAGCAGCTTGCAGGTGGAAGGTGGCTACACCTTC
TRBV6-1,NA,TRBJ2-4,TRBD1,CASSGGTGGSIAKNIQYF,TGTGCCAGCAGTGGTGGGACAGGGGGGTCGATTGCCAAAAACATTCAGTACTTC
TRBV5-1,NA,TRBJ2-1,TRBD2,CASGMSGGINEQFF,TGCGCCAGCGGTATGAGCGGGGGGATCAATGAGCAGTTCTTC